These T cell receptor beta chains were read from a single sample in a study of blood T cell repertoires in COVID-19. Sequenced by immunoSEQ multiplex PCR; TCRdb stores in-frame clones only, minus some. The sample consists of hundreds of thousands of clones, around 85% of them appearing once. The sequenced sample was peripheral blood. The receptors were gathered from a man between 50 and 59 years old with COVID-19, enrolled during active disease. Both conserved end residues are trimmed from each CDR3. A D gene is named only where the DNA matches it firmly.

D gene: TRBD1
J gene: TRBJ1-2
V gene: TRBV11-2
CDR3 protein: ASSPDRGRNYGYT

D gene: TRBD1
J gene: TRBJ2-2
V gene: TRBV7-6
CDR3 protein: ASSPGRGRDTGELF

D gene: TRBD1
J gene: TRBJ2-7
V gene: TRBV15
CDR3 protein: ATSDLSGRGLGEQY

D gene: TRBD1
J gene: TRBJ2-7
V gene: TRBV4-2
CDR3 protein: ASSHRQGYEQY

D gene: -
J gene: TRBJ2-2
V gene: TRBV2
CDR3 protein: ASGRGSPGELF

D gene: -
J gene: TRBJ2-2
V gene: TRBV15
CDR3 protein: ATSRGRGHTEARLTPGELF

D gene: -
J gene: TRBJ2-3
V gene: TRBV5-1
CDR3 protein: ASSFSGDTQY

D gene: TRBD1
J gene: TRBJ2-1
V gene: TRBV27
CDR3 protein: ASSLRTGGPRDEQF

D gene: TRBD2
J gene: TRBJ2-4
V gene: TRBV19
CDR3 protein: ASTQTSGAKNIQY

D gene: TRBD2
J gene: TRBJ2-1
V gene: TRBV4-2
CDR3 protein: ASSHQRGAGNEQF

D gene: -
J gene: TRBJ2-4
V gene: TRBV9
CDR3 protein: ASSVGGRRLDIQY

D gene: TRBD1
J gene: TRBJ2-3
V gene: TRBV7-2
CDR3 protein: ASSLARWGQVGDTQY

D gene: -
J gene: TRBJ2-2
V gene: TRBV29-1
CDR3 protein: SVELQPGSAMRGTGELF

D gene: TRBD1
J gene: TRBJ1-5
V gene: TRBV2
CDR3 protein: ASSERQGAFLQH

D gene: -
J gene: TRBJ2-3
V gene: TRBV3-1/TRBV3-2
CDR3 protein: ASSQLQGVTDTQY

D gene: -
J gene: TRBJ2-6
V gene: TRBV28
CDR3 protein: ASRRGGPLSGANVLT

D gene: TRBD2
J gene: TRBJ2-5
V gene: TRBV11-2
CDR3 protein: ASSLRAGGTQETQY

D gene: TRBD2
J gene: TRBJ2-5
V gene: TRBV7-2
CDR3 protein: ASSFSSGGAETQY

D gene: -
J gene: TRBJ2-3
V gene: TRBV6-5
CDR3 protein: ASRTEGDTQY

D gene: TRBD1
J gene: TRBJ1-6
V gene: TRBV13
CDR3 protein: ASSSTRDRVFFSPLH

D gene: -
J gene: TRBJ2-2
V gene: TRBV18
CDR3 protein: ASSPPGVSGGELF

D gene: -
J gene: TRBJ2-7
V gene: TRBV28
CDR3 protein: ASSLLILGADEQY

D gene: TRBD1
J gene: TRBJ1-1
V gene: TRBV15
CDR3 protein: ATSRGQGDWDTEAF

D gene: -
J gene: TRBJ2-3
V gene: TRBV6-5
CDR3 protein: ASSFGGTDTQY

D gene: -
J gene: TRBJ2-7
V gene: TRBV4-3
CDR3 protein: ASSQDRANTYEQY

D gene: TRBD1
J gene: TRBJ1-1
V gene: TRBV29-1
CDR3 protein: SAKKAGTANTEAF

D gene: -
J gene: TRBJ2-2
V gene: TRBV27
CDR3 protein: ASSVFRGPGELF

D gene: -
J gene: TRBJ1-1
V gene: TRBV9
CDR3 protein: ASSVGGGVGKTEAF

D gene: -
J gene: TRBJ1-5
V gene: TRBV19
CDR3 protein: ASSMRVYNQPQH

D gene: -
J gene: TRBJ2-3
V gene: TRBV3-1/TRBV3-2
CDR3 protein: ASSQGTLTDTQY

D gene: -
J gene: TRBJ1-2
V gene: TRBV5-4
CDR3 protein: ASSFQTVYGYT

D gene: -
J gene: TRBJ2-3
V gene: TRBV6-5
CDR3 protein: ASSPGTDTQY

D gene: TRBD2
J gene: TRBJ2-3
V gene: TRBV2
CDR3 protein: ARTLAASTDTQY

D gene: TRBD2
J gene: TRBJ2-3
V gene: TRBV7-8
CDR3 protein: ASSTRLAGGVTLDTQY

D gene: -
J gene: TRBJ2-3
V gene: TRBV24-1
CDR3 protein: ATSEPGVGTDTQY

D gene: TRBD1
J gene: TRBJ1-5
V gene: TRBV2
CDR3 protein: ASSGTGMSQPQH

D gene: -
J gene: TRBJ2-1
V gene: TRBV7-3
CDR3 protein: ASSLTTNEQF

D gene: -
J gene: TRBJ1-2
V gene: TRBV19
CDR3 protein: ASRGDWDYGYT

D gene: -
J gene: TRBJ2-3
V gene: TRBV14
CDR3 protein: ASSPQRLTDTQY

D gene: -
J gene: TRBJ2-4
V gene: TRBV6-5
CDR3 protein: ASSSTTGKNIQY

D gene: -
J gene: TRBJ2-4
V gene: TRBV29-1
CDR3 protein: SVAARSGAKNIQY

D gene: -
J gene: TRBJ2-1
V gene: TRBV2
CDR3 protein: ASNGFSYNEQF

D gene: -
J gene: TRBJ1-4
V gene: TRBV5-6
CDR3 protein: ASSFRERATNEKLF

D gene: TRBD1
J gene: TRBJ2-2
V gene: TRBV2
CDR3 protein: ASRKQGANTGELF

D gene: -
J gene: TRBJ2-1
V gene: TRBV11-2
CDR3 protein: ASSQITEQF

D gene: -
J gene: TRBJ2-5
V gene: TRBV18
CDR3 protein: ASSPENTGYQETQY

D gene: TRBD1
J gene: TRBJ2-1
V gene: TRBV2
CDR3 protein: ASSPQGARNEQF

D gene: -
J gene: TRBJ2-7
V gene: TRBV7-8
CDR3 protein: ASSLRKDGVQY

D gene: TRBD2
J gene: TRBJ2-3
V gene: TRBV28
CDR3 protein: ASSTGAGSRYTQY